Listed here are 12 T cell receptor beta chains from one sample, sequenced in a study of graft-versus-host responses after intestinal transplantation. These receptors' targets are unknown. The method was immunoSEQ multiplex PCR; TCRdb's version includes in-frame clones alone and lacks a portion of them. This table holds nearly 110,000 clones, over 80% found once. The specimen was unstimulated CD4+ T cells sorted from spleen or lymph node cells, collected before transplant. The receptors originated from a human donor who was the organ donor for an intestinal transplant.

The chain has TRBV5-1 and TRBJ1-1, with D possibly matching TRBD1 (5 bases). Germline CDR1 and CDR2: SGHRS and YFSETQ. The CDR3 consists of 15 residues. V was pared by 0 bases and J by 13 bases, with 22 bases between. In DNA form, the CDR3 reads TGCGCCAGCAGCTTGGAGGCTACAGGCCAGGATAGGTTTTTCTTT. Its protein is CASSLEATGQDRFFF.

This sequence joins TRBV9 and TRBJ1-3; no definite D call. The CDR3 length is 16 residues. Per germline, CDR1 SGDLS and CDR2 YYNGEE. Trimming took 2 bases from V and 0 from J, leaving 12 bases between them. The CDR3 nucleotides read TGTGCCAGCAGCGTCACCTTCACAGACTCTGGAAACACCATATATTTT. This codes for CASSVTFTDSGNTIYF.

As concerns this clone: Other DNA sequences in the sample encode the same CDR3. The V and J genes are TRBV29-1 and TRBJ1-5; TRBD1 might be the D (6 bases). Germline CDR1 is SQVTM and CDR2 is ANQGSEA. V dropped 4 bases and J dropped 2 bases, with 6 bases sitting between them. The CDR3 is made up of 12 amino acids. The CDR3 is CSVGTGNQPQHF. CDR3 in DNA: TGCAGCGTTGGGACAGGCAATCAGCCCCAGCATTTT.

The chain employs TRBV29-1 and TRBJ2-3; D gene ambiguous. The ends were cut back, 6 bases at V and 5 bases at J, with 6 bases in the middle. This CDR3 comprises 10 residues. CDR1 and CDR2 (germline): SQVTM, ANQGSEA. CDR3 sequence: CSVGVDTQYF. CDR3 coding DNA: TGCAGCGTAGGCGTAGATACGCAGTATTTT.

The J gene is TRBJ2-5, the V gene TRBV7-3; D is perhaps TRBD1 or TRBD2 (5 bases each). Trimming took 3 bases from V and 2 from J, leaving 10 bases between them. Germline CDR1 is SGHTA and CDR2 is FQGTGA. The CDR3 spans 14 residues. CDR3 loop: CASSLNGGQETQYF. DNA of the CDR3: TGTGCCAGCAGCTTGAATGGGGGTCAAGAGACCCAGTACTTC. The full variable domain, completed using reference TRBV7-3 and TRBJ2-5, is GAGVSQTPSNKVTEKGKYVELRCDPISGHTALYWYRQSLGQGPEFLIYFQGTGAADDSGLPNDRFFAVRPEGSVSTLKIQRTERGDSAVYLCASSLNGGQETQYFGPGTRLLVL.

The chain combines TRBV6-5 with TRBJ2-7; tentative D call: TRBD2 (6 bases). The V and J ends lost 11 bases and 3 bases respectively, with 14 bases between them. CDR3 length equals 12 residues. The V gene's germline CDR1 is MNHEY and CDR2 SVGAGI. CDR3 sequence: CAGGDPLYEQYF. CDR3 in DNA: TGTGCCGGCGGGGACCCCCTCTACGAGCAGTACTTC.

In nucleotides, the CDR3 is TGTGCCATCAGTGACTTCACAGATACGCAGTATTTT. Amino acids: CAISDFTDTQYF. The chain uses TRBV10-3 and TRBJ2-3; no reliable D call. Germline V lookup: CDR1 ENHRY, CDR2 SYGVKD. V dropped 3 bases and J dropped 2 bases, with 3 bases sitting between them. The CDR3 spans 12 residues.

The chain couples TRBV18 to TRBJ2-5; perhaps TRBD2 as D (6 bases). Germline assignment: CDR1 KGHSH and CDR2 LQKENI. This CDR3 region has 16 residues. Trimming removed 5 bases from V and 2 bases from J, with 18 bases in between. The CDR3 DNA reads as TGTGCCAGCTCAAGGGCCGACGGGAGAACACAAGAGACCCAGTACTTC. Its translation is CASSRADGRTQETQYF.

The chain couples TRBV10-3 to TRBJ2-7; TRBD2 agrees at 12 bases. Germline V CDR1 and CDR2: ENHRY, SYGVKD. The CDR3 sequence is 13 residues long. V lost 5 bases to trimming and J lost 4 bases; unmatched junction nucleotides: 0. The CDR3 nucleotides read TGTGCCATCAGTACTAGCGGGGGGTACGAGCAGTACTTC. Translating gives CAISTSGGYEQYF.

V usage is TRBV6-6 and J usage is TRBJ1-2, with no clear D. Germline CDR1 and CDR2: MNHNY and SVGAGI (reference sequence). The germline V and J ends were trimmed by 1 base and 4 bases, with 13 bases remaining between them. This CDR3 spans 15 amino acids. The CDR3 DNA sequence: TGTGCCAGCAGTTACTGGGGAGATTTCTCCTATGGCTACACCTTC. It yields the protein CASSYWGDFSYGYTF.

The chain has TRBV19 and TRBJ1-2; 11 positions agree with TRBD1. Trimming at V came to 7 bases and at J to 7 bases, leaving 14 bases not matched to a gene. The V gene's germline CDR1 is LNHDA and CDR2 SQIVND (reference sequence). CDR3 length: 16 residues. CDR3 bases: TGTGCCAGTAACAAACCTCCCGGACAGGGGGCGCGTGGCTACACCTTC. Its translation is CASNKPPGQGARGYTF.

This chain uses TRBV18 with TRBJ2-1; 7 nucleotides line up with TRBD1. Trimming cost V 2 bases and J 6 bases; bases outside gene matches: 7. The CDR3 consists of 15 residues. In germline, CDR1 is KGHSH, CDR2 LQKENI. The CDR3 DNA reads as TGTGCCAGCTCACCAATGGACAGGACCTTCAATGAGCAGTTCTTC. Translating gives CASSPMDRTFNEQFF.